Sequencing of this TCR beta chain was carried out in a study of blood T cell repertoires in COVID-19. Generated by immunoSEQ multiplex PCR, the TCRdb table keeps only in-frame clones and is missing some. Here the sample spans hundreds of thousands of clones, more than 75% being singletons. This CDR3 comprises 14 residues. Trimming pared 6 bases from V and 4 bases from J, leaving 15 bases between. The germline gives CDR1 MNHEY, CDR2 SMNVEV (reference sequence). This clonotype was obtained from a man aged 25 to 40 who had recovered from COVID-19. The chain combines TRBV27 with TRBJ1-1, with a weak D call TRBD1 (5 bases). The source material was PBMCs or T cells enriched from blood (not recorded which). The CDR3, as DNA: TGTGCCAGCAGCAGAGCAGGGTCGAGCACTGAAGCTTTCTTT. Translation: CASSRAGSSTEAFF.